This T cell receptor beta chain was sequenced in a study of shared clonotypes between healthy human individuals. Background on the study: Used for every donor were three CD4 naive, three CD4 memory, two CD8 naive and one CD8 memory plate. Study-wide findings and caveats: Naive subsets usually exceeded memory subsets in estimated richness. Only a few donors were included, so the genetic and exposure-history diversity represented was limited.

Source study methods: For the immunoSEQ data, sequences were junction-only without quality scores, so filtering differed. Profiled with immunoSEQ multiplex PCR; TCRdb holds only in-frame clones, not every one. V, J and clone size are those of that table, while D and trimming were read from the DNA. Counted here are approximately 640,000 clones, 60% to 80% occurring once; the ten biggest clones make up approximately 2%. This clone has just a few counts. Its matching antigen is unknown. This specimen includes other DNA sequences encoding the same CDR3. Looked up from germline, CDR1 is SEHNR and CDR2 is FQNEAQ (reference sequence). The CDR3 totals 13 residues. Trimming removed 1 base at V and 1 base at J, with 4 bases between.

Source material: memory CD4+ T cells sorted from blood. Subset: CD45RA-negative fraction. The receptor's source is a woman in her 30s in good health. The gene calls are TRBV7-9 and TRBJ1-2; D remains unclear. CDR3 sequence reads: CASSLGVNYGYTF. The DNA of the CDR3 is TGTGCCAGCAGCTTAGGGGTTAACTATGGCTACACCTTC.